A selection of T cell receptor beta chains follows, all from one sample in a study of response to subunit inactivated influenza vaccine. TCRdb ran MiXCR on the RT-PCR reads and lists one entry per CDR3 protein. The sample carries about 650,000 distinct CDR3 sequences, roughly 15% recorded once. The sample consisted of PBMCs from blood, taken 14 to 15 days before vaccination. Every receptor here comes from a man in his fifties who received an inactivated influenza vaccine. The CDR3 runs from the conserved cysteine through the conserved F or W. The order of the fields is V gene, D gene, clone size, J gene, CDR3 DNA, CDR3 protein. The D gene is left open where the match is weak. Clone size appears in some rows only: once, few, many, or a class for an expanded clone.

TRBV29-1	TRBD2	many	TRBJ2-1	TGCAGCGTTGAACAACCGACTAGCGGGAGGGTATACAATGAGCAGTTCTTC	CSVEQPTSGRVYNEQFF
TRBV11-1	NA	few	TRBJ2-5	TGTGCCAGCAGCGCGGTTTCGCAAGAGACCCAGTACTTC	CASSAVSQETQYF
TRBV11-2	TRBD1	many	TRBJ2-1	TGTGCCAGCAGCTTAGTATCACCGGGACAGGAAAAATACAATGAGCAGTTCTTC	CASSLVSPGQEKYNEQFF
TRBV5-1	NA	many	TRBJ2-5	TGCGCCAGCAGCTCCGGTTGGGGTCCCCAAGAGACCCAGTACTTC	CASSSGWGPQETQYF
TRBV23-1	NA	few	TRBJ2-7	TGCGCCAGCAGTCATTCTCGCACACCCTCCTACGAGCAGTACTTC	CASSHSRTPSYEQYF
TRBV20-1	TRBD2	NA	TRBJ2-3	TGCAGTGCTAGAGATTTCGGGGGGGGGCAAGATACGCAGTATTTT	CSARDFGGGQDTQYF
TRBV29-1	TRBD2	many	TRBJ2-3	TGCAGCGTCCGGCCCGGGGGGGGCACAGATACGCAGTATTTT	CSVRPGGGTDTQYF
TRBV6-2/TRBV6-3	TRBD2	NA	TRBJ2-1	TGTGCCAGCAGTTTCCCAAGCCTTTTGAGCGGGGTCTACAATGAGCAGTTCTTC	CASSFPSLLSGVYNEQFF
TRBV24-1	TRBD1	few	TRBJ1-5	TGTGCCACCAGTGATTGTGACAGGGAGGACCAGCCCCAGCATTTT	CATSDCDREDQPQHF
TRBV7-2	TRBD1	many	TRBJ2-3	TGTGCCAGCAGCTGGACCGGGACAGGGTCAGATACGCAGTATTTT	CASSWTGTGSDTQYF
TRBV12-3/TRBV12-4	TRBD1	many	TRBJ2-7	TGTGCCAGCAGCCCCGAGGGACAGGGGATCTCCTACGAGCAGTACTTC	CASSPEGQGISYEQYF
TRBV4-2	NA	NA	TRBJ2-2	TGTGCCAGCAGCCAAGAAACTGACACCGGGGAGCTGTTTTTT	CASSQETDTGELFF
TRBV30	NA	few	TRBJ2-5	TGTGCCTGGAATCCTGGAAAGACCCAGTACTTC	CAWNPGKTQYF
TRBV5-1	NA	NA	TRBJ2-3	TGCGCCAGCAGCTTGGATGGAACTAGCACAGATACGCAGTATTTT	CASSLDGTSTDTQYF
TRBV9	NA	few	TRBJ2-2	TGTGCCAGCAGCGTAGGCAGGGGTCGGACCGGGGAGCTGTTTTTT	CASSVGRGRTGELFF
TRBV20-1	TRBD2	NA	TRBJ2-1	TGCAGTGCTAGATTGTTGTTTACTAGCGGGGCTTTTGACAATGAGCAGTTCTTC	CSARLLFTSGAFDNEQFF